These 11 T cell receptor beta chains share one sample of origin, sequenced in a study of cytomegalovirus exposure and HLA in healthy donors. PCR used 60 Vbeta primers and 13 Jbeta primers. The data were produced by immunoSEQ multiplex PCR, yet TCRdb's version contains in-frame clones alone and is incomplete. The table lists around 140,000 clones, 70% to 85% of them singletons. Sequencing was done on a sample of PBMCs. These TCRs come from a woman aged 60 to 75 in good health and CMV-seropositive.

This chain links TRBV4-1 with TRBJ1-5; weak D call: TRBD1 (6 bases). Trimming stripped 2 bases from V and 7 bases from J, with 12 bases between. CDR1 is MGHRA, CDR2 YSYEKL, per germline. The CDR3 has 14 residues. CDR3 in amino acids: CASSQTGMVQPQHF. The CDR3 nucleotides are TGCGCCAGCAGCCAAACAGGGATGGTGCAGCCCCAGCATTTT.

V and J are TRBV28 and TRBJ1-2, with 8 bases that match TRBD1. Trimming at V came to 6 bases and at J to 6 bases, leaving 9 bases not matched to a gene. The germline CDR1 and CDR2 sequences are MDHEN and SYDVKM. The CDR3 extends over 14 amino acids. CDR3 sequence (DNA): TGTGCCAGCAGACCTCAGGGGGCGCAGGATGGCTACACCTTC. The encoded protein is CASRPQGAQDGYTF.

CDR3 DNA sequence: TGTGCCAGCAGAACGGACTACTCCTACAATGAGCAGTTCTTC. It is translated as CASRTDYSYNEQFF. The V and J genes are TRBV2 and TRBJ2-1; D might be TRBD2 (6 bases). In germline, CDR1 is SNHLY, CDR2 FYNNEI. This CDR3 comprises 14 residues. V was pared by 6 bases and J by 0 bases, with 9 bases between.

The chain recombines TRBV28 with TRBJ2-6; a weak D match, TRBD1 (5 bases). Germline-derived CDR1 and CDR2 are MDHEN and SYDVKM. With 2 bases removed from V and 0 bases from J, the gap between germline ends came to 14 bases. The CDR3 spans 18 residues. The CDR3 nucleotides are TGTGCCAGCAGTTTAGTAACAGGAAAAACCTCTGGGGCCAACGTCCTGACTTTC. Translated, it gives CASSLVTGKTSGANVLTF.

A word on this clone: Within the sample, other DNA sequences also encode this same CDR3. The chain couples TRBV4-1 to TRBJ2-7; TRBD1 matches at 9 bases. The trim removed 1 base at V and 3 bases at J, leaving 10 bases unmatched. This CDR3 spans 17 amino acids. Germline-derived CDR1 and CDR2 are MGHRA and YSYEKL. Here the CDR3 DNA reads TGCGCCAGCAGCCAAGGGGCACCGGGACAGGGTTACTACGAGCAGTACTTC. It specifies CASSQGAPGQGYYEQYF.

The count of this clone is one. Written as DNA, the CDR3 is TGTGCCCTCCAGGGCACCTACGAGCAGTACTTC. Translating it yields CALQGTYEQYF. V usage is TRBV6-1 and J usage is TRBJ2-5, with a possible D match to TRBD1 (5 bases). The J call could be wrong; TRBJ2-7 is a better fit for the DNA end. CDR3 length equals 11 residues. CDR1 is MNHNS and CDR2 is SASEGT in the germline V gene.

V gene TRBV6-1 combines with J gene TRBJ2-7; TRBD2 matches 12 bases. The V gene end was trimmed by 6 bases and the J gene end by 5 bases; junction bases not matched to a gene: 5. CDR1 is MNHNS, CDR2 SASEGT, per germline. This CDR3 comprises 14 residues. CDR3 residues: CASRRTSGKHEQYF. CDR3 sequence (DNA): TGTGCCAGCAGGAGGACTAGCGGGAAACACGAGCAGTACTTC.

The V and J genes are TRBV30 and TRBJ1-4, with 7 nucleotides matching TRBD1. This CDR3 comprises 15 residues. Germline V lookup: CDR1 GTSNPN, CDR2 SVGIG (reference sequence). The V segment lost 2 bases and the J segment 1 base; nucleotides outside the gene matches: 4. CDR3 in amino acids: CAWSTGTVTNEKLFF. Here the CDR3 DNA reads TGTGCCTGGAGTACAGGGACAGTAACTAATGAAAAACTGTTTTTT.

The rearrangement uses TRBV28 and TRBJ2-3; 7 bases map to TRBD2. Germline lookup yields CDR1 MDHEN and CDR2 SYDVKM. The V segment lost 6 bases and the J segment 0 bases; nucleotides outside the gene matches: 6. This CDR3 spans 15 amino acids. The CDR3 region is CASRPREGSTDTQYF. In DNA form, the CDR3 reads TGTGCCAGCAGACCCAGGGAGGGGAGCACAGATACGCAGTATTTT.

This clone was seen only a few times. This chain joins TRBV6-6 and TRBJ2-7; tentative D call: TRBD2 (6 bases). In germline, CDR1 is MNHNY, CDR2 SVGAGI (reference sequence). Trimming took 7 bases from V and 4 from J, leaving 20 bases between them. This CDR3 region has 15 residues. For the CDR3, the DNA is TGTGCCAGCATCTCCCGGGACTCGAATTCTTACGAGCAGTACTTC. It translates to CASISRDSNSYEQYF.

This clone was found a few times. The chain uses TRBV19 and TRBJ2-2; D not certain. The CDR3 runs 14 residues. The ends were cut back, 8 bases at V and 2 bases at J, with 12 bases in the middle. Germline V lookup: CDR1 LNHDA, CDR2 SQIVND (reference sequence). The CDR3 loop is CASALSPNTGELFF. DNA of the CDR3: TGTGCCAGTGCCCTAAGCCCCAACACCGGGGAGCTGTTTTTT.